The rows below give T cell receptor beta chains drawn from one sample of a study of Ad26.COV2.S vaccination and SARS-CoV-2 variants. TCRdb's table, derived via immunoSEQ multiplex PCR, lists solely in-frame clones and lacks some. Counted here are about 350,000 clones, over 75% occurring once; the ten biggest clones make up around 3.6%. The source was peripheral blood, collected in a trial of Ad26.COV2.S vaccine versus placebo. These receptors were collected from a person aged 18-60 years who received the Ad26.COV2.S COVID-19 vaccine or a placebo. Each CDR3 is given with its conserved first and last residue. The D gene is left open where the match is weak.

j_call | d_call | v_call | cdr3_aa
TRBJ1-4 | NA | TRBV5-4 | CASSWGRGGGEKLFF
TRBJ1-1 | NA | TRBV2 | CASSWTKGHTEAFF
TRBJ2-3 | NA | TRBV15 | CATSRDLSDLDTQYF
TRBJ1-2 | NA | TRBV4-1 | CASSQSPNYGYTF
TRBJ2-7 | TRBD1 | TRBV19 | CASSAAWPGGFYEQYF
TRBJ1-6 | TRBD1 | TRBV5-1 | CASSSTGGENSPLHF
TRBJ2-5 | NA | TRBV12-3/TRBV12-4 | CASSFRTQETQYF
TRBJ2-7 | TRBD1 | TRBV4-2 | CASSQRDSSYEQYF
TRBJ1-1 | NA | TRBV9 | CASSSRRDNTEAFF
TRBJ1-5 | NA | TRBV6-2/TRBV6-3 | CASSAIQDVGQPQHF
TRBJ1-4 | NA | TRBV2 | CACLPRTNEKLFF
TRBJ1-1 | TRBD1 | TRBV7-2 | CASSTTTGWNTEAFF
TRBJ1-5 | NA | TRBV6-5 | CASRSSYQPQHF
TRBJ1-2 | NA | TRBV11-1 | CASRPVLVGNYGYTF
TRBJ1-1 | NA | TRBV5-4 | CASSLVRVEGTEAFF
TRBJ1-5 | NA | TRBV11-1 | CASSYRENQPQHF
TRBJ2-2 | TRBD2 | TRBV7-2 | CASSPSWGGGARTGELFF
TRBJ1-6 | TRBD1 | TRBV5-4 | CASSRTGDYNSPLHF
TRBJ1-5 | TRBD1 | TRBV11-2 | CASSLGTDYQPQHF
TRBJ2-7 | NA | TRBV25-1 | CASSQTGILTYEQYF
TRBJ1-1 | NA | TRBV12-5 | CASAPPWDTEAFF
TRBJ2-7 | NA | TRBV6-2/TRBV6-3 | CASSLQGGSYEQYF
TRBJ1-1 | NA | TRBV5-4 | CASSPPSKENTEAFF
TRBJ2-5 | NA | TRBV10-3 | CAISEWTLKETQYF
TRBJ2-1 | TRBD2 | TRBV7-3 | CASSPGGNEQFF
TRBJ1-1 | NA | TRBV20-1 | CSASGGMGMNTEAFF
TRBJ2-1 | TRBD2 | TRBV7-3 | CASSSERGSNNEQFF
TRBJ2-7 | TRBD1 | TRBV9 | CASSATGVNYEQYF
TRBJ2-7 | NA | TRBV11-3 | CASSGGGSEQYF
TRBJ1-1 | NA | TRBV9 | CASSAGGQWKATEAFF
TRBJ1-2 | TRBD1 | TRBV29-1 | CSAPSLDRGGGYTF
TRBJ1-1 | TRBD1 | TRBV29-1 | CSVRGQRGNTEAFF
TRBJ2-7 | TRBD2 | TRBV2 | CARGTSGAYEQYF
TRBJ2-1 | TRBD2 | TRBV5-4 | CASSGMRGGRPNEQFF
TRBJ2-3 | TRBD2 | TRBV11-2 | CASSLGLAGGGDTQYF
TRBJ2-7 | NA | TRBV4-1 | CASSQDHRDISF
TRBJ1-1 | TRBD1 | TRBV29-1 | CSVEDWGQVNTEAFF
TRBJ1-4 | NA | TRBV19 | CASSMGRAGEKLFF
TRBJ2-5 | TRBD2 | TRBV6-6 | CATLGLAGVETQYF
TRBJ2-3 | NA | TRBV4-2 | CASSRSYPAGTDTQYF
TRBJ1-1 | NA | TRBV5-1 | CASSGNTEAFF
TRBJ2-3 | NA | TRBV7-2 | CASSPGPDTQYF
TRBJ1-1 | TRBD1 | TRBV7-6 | CASSPGTGAFTEAFF
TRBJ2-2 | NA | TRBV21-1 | CASIIGENTGELFF
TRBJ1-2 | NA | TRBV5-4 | CASISWGSNYGYTF
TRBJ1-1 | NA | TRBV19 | CASYDGTEAFF
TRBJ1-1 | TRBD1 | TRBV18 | CASSPSGQGIGNTEAFF
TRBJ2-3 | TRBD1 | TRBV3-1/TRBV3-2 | CASSQGQTSTDTQYF
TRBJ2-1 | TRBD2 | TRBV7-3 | CASSPLAGGKQFF
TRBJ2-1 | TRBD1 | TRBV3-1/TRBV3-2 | CASSQEWTGNGNEQFF
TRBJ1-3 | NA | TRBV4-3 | CASSQVHRAGNTIYF
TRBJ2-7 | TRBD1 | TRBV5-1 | CASSLRGLFNEQYF
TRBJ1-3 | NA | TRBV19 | CASSPHRATGNTIYF
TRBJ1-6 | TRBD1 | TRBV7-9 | CASSSRDRGSYSYNSPLHF
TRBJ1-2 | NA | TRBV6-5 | CASSYSLDDGYTF
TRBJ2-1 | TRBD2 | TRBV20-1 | CSASRSGGIYNEQFF
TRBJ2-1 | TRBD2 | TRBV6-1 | CASSEAGGMFNEQFF
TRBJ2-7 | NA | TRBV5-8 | CASTKRTRGGAYEQYF
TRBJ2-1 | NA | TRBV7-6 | CASSLAWGDSEQFF
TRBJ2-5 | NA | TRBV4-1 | CASSQDYGTRGETQYF